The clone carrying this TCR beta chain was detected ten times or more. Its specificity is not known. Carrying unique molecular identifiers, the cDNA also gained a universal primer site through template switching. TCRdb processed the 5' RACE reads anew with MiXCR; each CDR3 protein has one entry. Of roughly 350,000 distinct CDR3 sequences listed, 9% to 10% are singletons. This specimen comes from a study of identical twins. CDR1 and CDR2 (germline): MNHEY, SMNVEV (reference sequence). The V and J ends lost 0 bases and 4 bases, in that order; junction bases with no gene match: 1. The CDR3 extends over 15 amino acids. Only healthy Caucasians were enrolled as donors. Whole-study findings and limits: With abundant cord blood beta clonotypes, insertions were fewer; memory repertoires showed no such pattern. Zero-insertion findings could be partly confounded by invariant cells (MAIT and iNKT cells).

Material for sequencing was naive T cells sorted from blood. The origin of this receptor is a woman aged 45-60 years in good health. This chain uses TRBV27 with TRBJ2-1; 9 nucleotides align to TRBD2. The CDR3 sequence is CASSLSTSGYNEQFF. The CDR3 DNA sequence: TGTGCCAGCAGTTTATCGACTAGCGGTTACAATGAGCAGTTCTTC.